The rows below give T cell receptor beta chains drawn from one sample of a study of blood T cells in healthy people across ages. TCRdb passed the 5' RACE reads through MiXCR, listing each CDR3 protein once. The profile shows 600,000 to 850,000 distinct CDR3 sequences, 25% of them singletons. Separately, the same data were catalogued under a study of T cells of mothers and their children.

The material sequenced was blood. These receptors were collected from a boy younger than 18 in good health. The CDR3 runs from the conserved cysteine through the conserved F or W. Fields, in order: D gene, V gene, clone size, J gene, CDR3 protein, CDR3 DNA. A D gene is named only where the DNA matches it firmly. Rows give clone size only sometimes, using once, few, many, or a class for an expanded clone.

.,TRBV24-1,few,TRBJ2-5,CATSEQGSPVETQYF,TGTGCCACCAGTGAGCAAGGCAGTCCCGTGGAGACCCAGTACTTC
.,TRBV13,few,TRBJ2-7,CASSLDRSKYEQYF,TGTGCCAGCAGCTTAGACAGATCAAAGTACGAGCAGTACTTC
TRBD2,TRBV6-5,.,TRBJ2-5,CASSGAGEQETQYF,TGTGCCAGCAGCGGAGCGGGGGAACAAGAGACCCAGTACTTC
.,TRBV9,few,TRBJ2-5,CASSVGGAEQYF,TGTGCCAGCAGCGTAGGGGGGGCTGAGCAGTACTTC
.,TRBV5-1,.,TRBJ2-6,CASSLDGNPEANVLTF,TGCGCCAGCAGCTTAGACGGGAATCCTGAGGCCAACGTCCTGACTTTC
.,TRBV10-3,.,TRBJ2-2,CAIRGSGLNTGELFF,TGTGCCATCAGGGGTAGTGGGTTGAACACCGGGGAGCTGTTTTTT
.,TRBV5-5,once,TRBJ2-3,CASSLPSGVRTDTQYF,TGTGCCAGCAGCCTCCCCTCAGGGGTTCGCACAGATACGCAGTATTTT
.,TRBV7-7,.,TRBJ2-5,CASSPGRRQETQYF,TGTGCCAGCAGTCCGGGACGGAGACAAGAGACCCAGTACTTC
TRBD2,TRBV28,many,TRBJ2-5,CASSLTGTSGRSETQYF,TGTGCCAGCAGTTTAACCGGGACTAGCGGGAGGTCGGAGACCCAGTACTTC
.,TRBV29-1,few,TRBJ2-5,CSVAQASSQETQYF,TGCAGCGTTGCCCAGGCTAGCAGCCAAGAGACCCAGTACTTC
.,TRBV7-3,.,TRBJ1-1,CASSLRPGNTEAFF,TGTGCCAGCAGCTTAAGACCGGGAAACACTGAAGCTTTCTTT
.,TRBV15,few,TRBJ1-4,CATSMRRPGAGEKLFF,TGTGCCACCAGCATGCGCCGGCCAGGGGCGGGTGAAAAACTGTTTTTT
TRBD1,TRBV7-2,few,TRBJ1-4,CASSSPRGQGLREKLFF,TGTGCCAGCAGCTCCCCGAGGGGGCAGGGCTTACGGGAAAAACTGTTTTTT
.,TRBV28,few,TRBJ2-1,CASSLGTERTHEQFF,TGTGCCAGCAGTCTGGGGACTGAGCGAACACATGAGCAGTTCTTC
.,TRBV10-3,.,TRBJ2-5,CAISELVFETQYF,TGTGCCATCAGTGAGTTGGTCTTCGAGACCCAGTACTTC
.,TRBV7-9,few,TRBJ2-1,CASSGGGPYNEQFF,TGTGCCAGCAGCGGTGGCGGGCCTTACAATGAGCAGTTCTTC
TRBD1,TRBV25-1,.,TRBJ2-5,CASSEDRVGETQYF,TGTGCCAGCAGTGAAGACAGGGTGGGCGAGACCCAGTACTTC
TRBD2,TRBV5-1,.,TRBJ2-3,CASSAGGRDTQYF,TGCGCCAGTTCAGCGGGGGGGAGAGATACGCAGTATTTT
.,TRBV20-1,.,TRBJ2-5,CSARGGGSSTQYF,TGCAGTGCTAGGGGCGGCGGGTCATCGACCCAGTACTTC
.,TRBV13,once,TRBJ2-1,CASSPHSGPNEQFF,TGTGCCAGCAGCCCCCATTCCGGGCCCAATGAGCAGTTCTTC
TRBD2,TRBV7-6,.,TRBJ2-1,CASSLGGGGDEQFF,TGTGCCAGCAGCTTAGGTGGCGGGGGGGATGAGCAGTTCTTC
.,TRBV7-9,.,TRBJ2-1,CASSLREVYNEQFF,TGTGCCAGCAGCTTAAGGGAAGTCTACAATGAGCAGTTCTTC
.,TRBV5-4,few,TRBJ2-7,CASSLGGDSAYEQYF,TGTGCCAGCAGCTTGGGGGGCGATAGTGCCTACGAGCAGTACTTC
.,TRBV28,.,TRBJ2-5,CASSFLRTFGETQYF,TGTGCCAGCAGTTTTCTACGGACTTTTGGGGAGACCCAGTACTTC
.,TRBV5-1,.,TRBJ2-7,CASSFEQGRNEQYF,TGCGCCAGCAGCTTCGAGCAGGGGAGGAACGAGCAGTACTTC
.,TRBV14,.,TRBJ2-7,CASSQEDPAARYEQYF,TGTGCCAGCAGCCAGGAGGACCCTGCGGCGCGATACGAGCAGTACTTC
.,TRBV11-1,few,TRBJ2-4,CASSLLRIPGMDIQYF,TGTGCCAGCAGCTTACTCAGGATCCCAGGCATGGACATTCAGTACTTC
TRBD2,TRBV12-3/TRBV12-4,.,TRBJ2-3,CASSRLARTDTQYF,TGTGCCAGCAGCCGACTAGCCAGGACAGATACGCAGTATTTT
TRBD2,TRBV5-1,once,TRBJ2-5,CASSAAGTSGETQYF,TGCGCCAGCAGCGCAGCCGGGACTAGCGGAGAGACCCAGTACTTC
TRBD1,TRBV7-9,.,TRBJ1-1,CASSKDRGRAFF,TGTGCCAGCAGCAAAGACAGGGGTCGAGCTTTCTTT
TRBD1,TRBV29-1,.,TRBJ2-7,CSVVPPGTGSYEQYF,TGCAGCGTTGTACCCCCGGGGACAGGGTCCTACGAGCAGTACTTC
.,TRBV13,.,TRBJ2-5,CASSSSDTGSQETQYF,TGTGCCAGCAGCTCGAGCGACACAGGATCCCAAGAGACCCAGTACTTC
TRBD2,TRBV7-2,.,TRBJ2-1,CASSNLGLADYNEQFF,TGTGCCAGCAGTAACCTGGGACTAGCGGACTACAATGAGCAGTTCTTC
TRBD1,TRBV23-1,.,TRBJ1-4,CARGPGQDVVREKLFF,TGCGCCAGAGGACCGGGACAGGACGTCGTTCGCGAAAAACTGTTTTTT
TRBD2,TRBV12-3/TRBV12-4,.,TRBJ2-4,CASSTAGGAKNIQYF,TGTGCCAGCAGTACGGCGGGGGGAGCCAAAAACATTCAGTACTTC
.,TRBV9,many,TRBJ2-2,CASSVEEGELFF,TGTGCCAGCAGCGTAGAAGAGGGGGAGCTGTTTTTT
.,TRBV25-1,few,TRBJ2-3,CASSGFSDTQYF,TGTGCCAGCAGTGGATTTTCAGATACGCAGTATTTT
.,TRBV7-2,.,TRBJ2-7,CASSFGQTANEQYF,TGTGCCAGCAGCTTTGGACAGACAGCTAACGAGCAGTACTTC
.,TRBV7-2,.,TRBJ1-1,CASSLEFNTEAFF,TGTGCCAGCAGCTTAGAGTTCAACACTGAAGCTTTCTTT
.,TRBV9,once,TRBJ2-3,CASSARDWTMGDTQYF,TGTGCCAGCAGCGCTCGGGACTGGACGATGGGGGATACGCAGTATTTT
.,TRBV7-3,.,TRBJ1-6,CASSLETGGNSPLHF,TGTGCCAGCAGCTTAGAAACGGGAGGGAATTCACCCCTCCACTTT